One sample yielded the 27 T cell receptor beta chains listed below, sequenced in a study of T-cell memory formation after mild COVID-19. TCRdb re-derived calls from the 5' RACE reads in MiXCR, one entry per CDR3 protein. The repertoire holds around 300,000 distinct CDR3 sequences, with roughly 18% as singletons. The sequencing input was PBMCs or a T cell subset sorted from them (not recorded which). The receptor set was obtained from a man aged 18 to 30 who had mild COVID-19 (a few samples of this study predate the infection). Cell type and time point are not known.

This clonotype occurred a few times. The chain couples TRBV6-5 to TRBJ1-1; no clear D gene. Per germline, CDR1 MNHEY and CDR2 SVGAGI. This CDR3 has 15 residues. Trimming cost V 2 bases and J 0 bases, with 10 bases left between them. CDR3 sequence (DNA): TGTGCCAGCAGTTACGGGGTGCTAATGAACACTGAAGCTTTCTTT. Its translation: CASSYGVLMNTEAFF.

V usage is TRBV12-3 or TRBV12-4 and J usage is TRBJ1-1; D is possibly TRBD1 (5 bases). Trimming left V 7 bases short and J 11 bases short, with 17 bases between. This CDR3 comprises 12 residues. CDR3: CASTPGGGEAFF. CDR3 DNA sequence: TGTGCCAGCACCCCGGGGGGGGGAGAGGCTTTCTTT.

There are many counts of this clonotype. The J gene is TRBJ2-1, the V gene TRBV11-3; the match to TRBD1 covers 8 bases. Germline lookup yields CDR1 SGHNT and CDR2 YENEEA. Trimming took 0 bases from V and 0 from J; bases not matched to a gene: 7. The CDR3 spans 18 residues. Written as DNA, the CDR3 is TGTGCCAGCAGCTTAGATCAATCGGGGACAGGCTCCTACAATGAGCAGTTCTTC. Translation gives CASSLDQSGTGSYNEQFF.

This clonotype was observed a handful of times. The rearrangement uses TRBV20-1 and TRBJ1-6, with D maybe TRBD1 (5 bases). The CDR3 has 15 residues. Trimming took 0 bases from V and 7 from J, leaving 13 bases between them. Germline CDR1 is DFQATT and CDR2 is SNEGSKA (reference sequence). In DNA, the CDR3 is TGCAGTGCTAGAGATTTCCCCGGGGGGAATTCACCCCTCCACTTT. Its protein product is CSARDFPGGNSPLHF.

The sample holds a few counts of this clonotype. V usage is TRBV7-9 and J usage is TRBJ2-5; the D gene could be TRBD1 or TRBD2 (5 bases each). The CDR3 totals 19 residues. The germline V gene has CDR1 SEHNR and CDR2 FQNEAQ (reference sequence). Between the trimmed V and J ends, which lost 5 bases and 2 bases, there was a span of 27 bases. The CDR3 is CASSLSSGPGPRRQETQYF. CDR3 bases: TGTGCCAGCAGCCTCAGTTCGGGGCCGGGCCCAAGGCGGCAAGAGACCCAGTACTTC.

This clonotype has only a few counts. This chain connects TRBV15 to TRBJ1-1; 7 positions match TRBD1. Germline V gene lookup returns CDR1 LNHNV and CDR2 YYDKDF (reference sequence). After removal of 3 bases from V and 4 bases from J, the junction contained 2 bases not matched to a gene. CDR3 length equals 13 residues. The CDR3 bases are TGTGCCACCAGCAGCGGGACAGCCACTGAAGCTTTCTTT. Translated, it gives CATSSGTATEAFF.

Many counts were recorded for this clonotype. The chain joins TRBV7-3 to TRBJ2-3, with 8 positions matching TRBD2. This CDR3 contains 14 residues. Germline V gene data show CDR1 as SGHTA and CDR2 as FQGTGA. Germline trimming cut 5 bases from V and 4 bases from J; bases unmatched to any gene: 5. The CDR3 nucleotides are TGTGCCAGCAGCCAATCGGGAGGGGCAGATACGCAGTATTTT. Translated: CASSQSGGADTQYF.

This clonotype appeared a few times. This chain connects TRBV6-2 or TRBV6-3 to TRBJ2-3, with D maybe TRBD2 (6 bases). Germline-derived CDR1 and CDR2 are MNHEY and SVGEGT. CDR3 size: 13 residues. With 4 bases removed from V and 6 bases from J, the gap between germline ends came to 11 bases. CDR3 in DNA: TGTGCCAGCAGTTCGGAGCTAGCGGATACGCAGTATTTT. It encodes CASSSELADTQYF.

This clonotype was found a few times. The chain is built from TRBV5-1 and TRBJ2-2; D unresolved. The germline gives CDR1 SGHRS, CDR2 YFSETQ. This CDR3 is built from 15 residues. V was pared by 0 bases and J by 4 bases, with 10 bases between. CDR3 in DNA: TGCGCCAGCAGCTTGGCCGGTCCCGGCACCGGGGAGCTGTTTTTT. This encodes CASSLAGPGTGELFF. Full variable domain (outside the CDR3, taken from reference TRBV5-1 and TRBJ2-2): KAGVTQTPRYLIKTRGQQVTLSCSPISGHRSVSWYQQTPGQGLQFLFEYFSETQRNKGNFPGRFSGRQFSNSRSEMNVSTLELGDSALYLCASSLAGPGTGELFFGEGSRLTVL.

The chain couples TRBV10-3 to TRBJ1-2; 7 nucleotides agree with TRBD1. With V trimmed by 6 bases and J by 8 bases, 9 bases remained unmatched. The CDR3 is made up of 13 amino acids. The V gene's germline CDR1 is ENHRY and CDR2 SYGVKD. The CDR3 DNA sequence: TGTGCCATCAGAGGAACAGGGGAGGAGGGCTACACCTTC. This codes for CAIRGTGEEGYTF.

The table lists this clonotype with many counts. The chain combines TRBV4-1 with TRBJ2-7; 8 bases line up with TRBD1. V dropped 4 bases and J dropped 4; count of bases not matched to a gene: 9. The germline CDR1 and CDR2 sequences are MGHRA and YSYEKL. This CDR3 has 15 amino acids. In DNA form, the CDR3 reads TGCGCCAGCAGCCTTGACGGGACAGGAGGATACGAGCAGTACGTC. Translated, it gives CASSLDGTGGYEQYV.

This clonotype has more than one count but fewer than ten. The V call is TRBV6-2 or TRBV6-3, the J call TRBJ1-2; 7 nucleotides agree with TRBD1. Looked up from germline, CDR1 is MNHEY and CDR2 is SVGEGT. The trim removed 7 bases at V and 6 bases at J, leaving 8 bases unmatched. The CDR3 spans 13 residues. The CDR3 sequence is CASNFRGANGYTF. The CDR3 DNA is TGTGCCAGCAATTTCAGGGGGGCCAATGGCTACACCTTC.

This clonotype has a count of ten or more. The V and J genes are TRBV11-2 and TRBJ1-1, with a weak D call TRBD1 (5 bases). The V end was cut by 1 base, the J end by 1 base, with 22 bases between. The CDR3 is 19 residues long. CDR1 and CDR2 (germline): SGHAT, FQNNGV. CDR3 nucleotide sequence: TGTGCCAGCAGCTTAGTTCCCGCGCGGGGACGGTTAAAGAACACTGAAGCTTTCTTT. Its protein product is CASSLVPARGRLKNTEAFF. The variable domain in full, completed from reference TRBV11-2 and TRBJ1-1, reads EAGVAQSPRYKIIEKRQSVAFWCNPISGHATLYWYQQILGQGPKLLIQFQNNGVVDDSQLPKDRFSAERLKGVDSTLKIQPAKLEDSAVYLCASSLVPARGRLKNTEAFFGQGTRLTVV.

The V gene is TRBV4-3, the J gene TRBJ2-3; a weak D match, TRBD1 (6 bases). V lost 0 bases to trimming and J lost 2 bases, with 12 bases between them. CDR1 is LGHNA, CDR2 YSLEER, per germline. The CDR3 contains 16 residues. The CDR3 sequence: CASSQDRQGSTDTQYF. As DNA, the CDR3 is TGCGCCAGCAGCCAAGATAGGCAGGGGTCCACAGATACGCAGTATTTT.

There are a few counts of this clonotype. The V and J genes are TRBV5-1 and TRBJ2-5; 9 bases fit TRBD1. Per germline, CDR1 SGHRS and CDR2 YFSETQ. J lost 2 bases, V lost 0 bases, and 2 bases had no gene match. The CDR3 spans 15 residues. CDR3 sequence reads: CASSLVGTGQETQYF. CDR3 DNA sequence: TGCGCCAGCAGCTTGGTTGGGACAGGGCAAGAGACCCAGTACTTC.

The sample holds many counts of this clonotype. The rearrangement uses TRBV11-1 and TRBJ2-1; TRBD2 agrees at 11 bases. The trim removed 3 bases at V and 4 bases at J, leaving 2 bases unmatched. The CDR3 is 15 residues long. CDR1 and CDR2 (germline): SGHAT, FQDESV (reference sequence). The CDR3 DNA sequence: TGTGCCAGCAGCTTGGGACTAGCGGAGTACAATGAGCAGTTCTTC. This encodes CASSLGLAEYNEQFF.

This clonotype was observed at least ten times. The chain employs TRBV5-5 and TRBJ2-3; the D is unclear. V was shortened by 1 base and J by 2 bases, with 11 bases between the two germline ends. The CDR3 loop spans 15 amino acids. From germline, CDR1 is SGHKS and CDR2 YYEKEE (reference sequence). The CDR3 reads CASSLHGILTDTQYF. The CDR3 DNA sequence: TGTGCCAGCAGCTTGCATGGCATCCTCACAGATACGCAGTATTTT.

This clonotype has just a few counts. V and J are TRBV4-3 and TRBJ2-1; possibly TRBD2 for D (6 bases). The germline V and J ends were trimmed by 3 bases and 5 bases, with 20 bases remaining between them. In germline, CDR1 is LGHNA, CDR2 YSLEER. The CDR3 runs 17 residues. CDR3 loop: CASSHFGTRINNNEQFF. Here the CDR3 DNA reads TGCGCCAGCAGCCACTTCGGGACTCGGATCAACAACAATGAGCAGTTCTTC.

This clonotype was counted a few times. This chain joins TRBV29-1 and TRBJ2-3; the match to TRBD1 covers 8 bases. This CDR3 spans 12 amino acids. Germline CDR1 is SQVTM and CDR2 is ANQGSEA. With V trimmed by 6 bases and J by 5 bases, 4 bases remained unmatched. CDR3 sequence: CSVTGEQDTQYF. In DNA, the CDR3 is TGCAGCGTGACAGGGGAGCAAGATACGCAGTATTTT.

The genes are TRBV7-8 and TRBJ2-5; 8 nucleotides agree with TRBD1. V gave up 5 bases and J gave up 5 bases; unmatched junction bases: 10. CDR3 length: 15 amino acids. CDR1 and CDR2 from the germline V gene are SGHVS and FQNEAQ. This CDR3 reads CASSVRTGTEETQYF. CDR3 nucleotide sequence: TGTGCCAGCAGCGTTCGGACAGGGACTGAGGAGACCCAGTACTTC. Full variable domain (outside the CDR3, taken from reference TRBV7-8 and TRBJ2-5): GAGVSQSPRYKVAKRGQDVALRCDPISGHVSLFWYQQALGQGPEFLTYFQNEAQLDKSGLPSDRFFAERPEGSVSTLKIQRTQQEDSAVYLCASSVRTGTEETQYFGPGTRLLVL.

This clonotype has more than one count but fewer than ten. J is TRBJ2-3 and V is TRBV20-1, with 7 bases identical to TRBD2. The CDR3 has 12 residues. Germline loops: CDR1 DFQATT, CDR2 SNEGSKA (reference sequence). The V and J ends lost 0 bases and 9 bases, in that order; junction bases with no gene match: 3. The CDR3 here is CSAREGGLTQYF. The CDR3, as DNA: TGCAGTGCTAGAGAGGGGGGGTTGACGCAGTATTTT.

In this sample, this clonotype turned up a few times. The chain employs TRBV7-2 and TRBJ2-7; possible D gene TRBD1, 7 bases. The V end lost 3 bases, the J end lost 5 bases, and 20 bases lay between the germline ends. The CDR3 totals 16 residues. The germline V gene encodes CDR1 SGHTA and CDR2 FQGNSA. The CDR3 region is CASSFLTGRSINEQYF. The CDR3 DNA is TGTGCCAGCAGCTTCCTGACAGGGAGGAGTATTAACGAGCAGTACTTC.

The rearrangement uses TRBV7-2 and TRBJ1-1; TRBD1 agrees at 8 bases. V was clipped by 2 bases and J by 4 bases; unmatched bases: 3. Germline CDR1 and CDR2: SGHTA and FQGNSA. The CDR3 length is 14 residues. DNA for the CDR3: TGTGCCAGCAGCTTAAGACAGGGGACCACTGAAGCTTTCTTT. Translation gives CASSLRQGTTEAFF. Combining the CDR3 with reference TRBV7-2 and TRBJ1-1 gives the whole variable domain GAGVSQSPSNKVTEKGKDVELRCDPISGHTALYWYRQSLGQGLEFLIYFQGNSAPDKSGLPSDRFSAERTGGSVSTLTIQRTQQEDSAVYLCASSLRQGTTEAFFGQGTRLTVV.

A few counts support this clonotype. Written as DNA, the CDR3 is TGTGCCATCAGTGCCCAAAGTATCGATGAGCAGTTCTTC. Translated: CAISAQSIDEQFF. This chain joins TRBV10-3 and TRBJ2-1; D is unclear. V gave up 4 bases and J gave up 8 bases, with 12 bases separating them. The CDR3 loop spans 13 amino acids. The germline gives CDR1 ENHRY, CDR2 SYGVKD.

V and J are TRBV6-6 and TRBJ1-3; D is undetermined. Germline V lookup: CDR1 MNHNY, CDR2 SVGAGI (reference sequence). Trimming shortened V by 6 bases and J by 1 base, and 10 bases separated the two germline ends. This CDR3 region has 14 residues. The CDR3 DNA follows: TGTGCCAGCAGCCGCGAAAGGTCTGGAAACACCATATATTTT. Encoded protein: CASSRERSGNTIYF.

J is TRBJ2-6 and V is TRBV5-1; D unresolved. The CDR3 consists of 15 residues. Trimming left V 4 bases short and J 1 base short, with 9 bases between. Germline V CDR1 and CDR2: SGHRS, YFSETQ. CDR3 residues: CASSPDGSGANVLTF. The CDR3 coding sequence is TGCGCCAGCAGCCCGGACGGGTCTGGGGCCAACGTCCTGACTTTC.

The rearrangement links TRBV28 to TRBJ2-3, with D tentatively TRBD1 or TRBD2 (5 bases each). This CDR3 contains 15 residues. The V end lost 2 bases, the J end lost 6 bases, and 15 bases lay between the germline ends. In germline, CDR1 is MDHEN, CDR2 SYDVKM. The CDR3 region is CASSLKPSRGDTQYF. As DNA, the CDR3 is TGTGCCAGCAGTTTAAAGCCTAGCCGGGGCGATACGCAGTATTTT.